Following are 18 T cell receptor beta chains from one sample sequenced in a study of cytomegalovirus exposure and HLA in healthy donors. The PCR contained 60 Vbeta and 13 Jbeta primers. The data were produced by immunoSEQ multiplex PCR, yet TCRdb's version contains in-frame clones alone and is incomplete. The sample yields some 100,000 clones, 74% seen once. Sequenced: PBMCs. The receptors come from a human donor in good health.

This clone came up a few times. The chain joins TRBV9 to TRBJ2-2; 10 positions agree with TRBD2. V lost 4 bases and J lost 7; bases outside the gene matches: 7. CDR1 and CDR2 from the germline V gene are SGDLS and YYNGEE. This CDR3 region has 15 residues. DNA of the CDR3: TGTGCCAGCAGCCCAGCGGGAGGGCCTAACGGGGAGCTGTTTTTT. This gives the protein CASSPAGGPNGELFF.

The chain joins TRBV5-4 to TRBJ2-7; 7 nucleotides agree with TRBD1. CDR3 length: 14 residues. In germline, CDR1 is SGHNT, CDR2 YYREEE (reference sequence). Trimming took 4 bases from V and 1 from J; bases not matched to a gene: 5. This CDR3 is CASSLGTESYEQYF. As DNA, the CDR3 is TGTGCCAGCAGCCTCGGGACAGAATCCTACGAGCAGTACTTC.

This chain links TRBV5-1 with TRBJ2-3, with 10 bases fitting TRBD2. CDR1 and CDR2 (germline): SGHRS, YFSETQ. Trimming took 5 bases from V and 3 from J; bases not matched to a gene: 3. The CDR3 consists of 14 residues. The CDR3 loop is CASRPGLATDTQYF. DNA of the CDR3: TGCGCCAGCAGGCCGGGACTAGCGACAGATACGCAGTATTTT.

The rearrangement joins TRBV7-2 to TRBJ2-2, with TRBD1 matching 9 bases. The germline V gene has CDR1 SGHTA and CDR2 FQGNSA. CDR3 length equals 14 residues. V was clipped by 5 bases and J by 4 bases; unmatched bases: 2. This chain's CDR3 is CASSMTGGTGELFF. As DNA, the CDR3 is TGTGCCAGCAGCATGACAGGGGGCACCGGGGAGCTGTTTTTT.

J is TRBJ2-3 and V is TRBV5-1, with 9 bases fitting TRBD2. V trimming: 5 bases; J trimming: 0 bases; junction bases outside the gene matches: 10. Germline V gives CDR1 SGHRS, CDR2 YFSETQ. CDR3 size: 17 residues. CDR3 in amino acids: CASSRQPSGASTDTQYF. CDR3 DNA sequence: TGCGCCAGCAGTCGTCAACCTAGCGGGGCGAGCACAGATACGCAGTATTTT.

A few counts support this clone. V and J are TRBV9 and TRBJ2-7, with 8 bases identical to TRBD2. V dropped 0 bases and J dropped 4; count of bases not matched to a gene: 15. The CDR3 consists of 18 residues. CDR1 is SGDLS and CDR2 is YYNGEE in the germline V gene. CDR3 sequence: CASSVGSAGGGKIYEQYF. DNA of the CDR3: TGTGCCAGCAGCGTAGGGTCGGCGGGGGGCGGCAAAATTTACGAGCAGTACTTC. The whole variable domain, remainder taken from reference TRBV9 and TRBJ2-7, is DSGVTQTPKHLITATGQRVTLRCSPRSGDLSVYWYQQSLDQGLQFLIQYYNGEERAKGNILERFSAQQFPDLHSELNLSSLELGDSALYFCASSVGSAGGGKIYEQYFGPGTRLTVT.

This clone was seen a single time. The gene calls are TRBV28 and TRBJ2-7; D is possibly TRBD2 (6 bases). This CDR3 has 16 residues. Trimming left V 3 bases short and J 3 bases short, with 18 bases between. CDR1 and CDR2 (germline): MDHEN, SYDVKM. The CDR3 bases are TGTGCCAGCAGTTTCGGCTACGGGGACTCTAACTACGAGCAGTACTTC. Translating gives CASSFGYGDSNYEQYF.

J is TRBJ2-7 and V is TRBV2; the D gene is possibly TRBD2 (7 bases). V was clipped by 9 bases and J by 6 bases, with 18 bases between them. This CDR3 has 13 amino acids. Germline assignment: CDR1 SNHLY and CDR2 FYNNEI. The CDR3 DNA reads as TGTGCCAGTATACTAAAACGGGGGGCCGAGCAGTACTTC. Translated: CASILKRGAEQYF.

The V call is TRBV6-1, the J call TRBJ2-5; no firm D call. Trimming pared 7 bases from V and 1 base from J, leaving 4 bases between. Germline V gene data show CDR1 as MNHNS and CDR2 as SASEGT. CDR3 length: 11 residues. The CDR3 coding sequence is TGTGCCAGCACCCTCCAAGAGACCCAGTACTTC. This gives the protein CASTLQETQYF.

CDR3 protein: CASSQGGSWSNYGYTF. DNA of the CDR3: TGTGCCAGCAGCCAGGGGGGCTCCTGGTCCAACTATGGCTACACCTTC. The chain combines TRBV7-9 with TRBJ1-2; TRBD1 matches at 7 bases. From germline, CDR1 is SEHNR and CDR2 FQNEAQ (reference sequence). The trim removed 5 bases at V and 2 bases at J, leaving 11 bases unmatched. The CDR3 length is 16 residues.

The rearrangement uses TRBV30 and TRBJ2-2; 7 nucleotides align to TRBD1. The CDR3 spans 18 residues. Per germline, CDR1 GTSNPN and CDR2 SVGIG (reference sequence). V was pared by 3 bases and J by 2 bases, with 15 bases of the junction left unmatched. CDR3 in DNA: TGTGCCTGGAGAGGGGGCAGGGGGAAGACTACTAACACCGGGGAGCTGTTTTTT. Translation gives CAWRGGRGKTTNTGELFF.

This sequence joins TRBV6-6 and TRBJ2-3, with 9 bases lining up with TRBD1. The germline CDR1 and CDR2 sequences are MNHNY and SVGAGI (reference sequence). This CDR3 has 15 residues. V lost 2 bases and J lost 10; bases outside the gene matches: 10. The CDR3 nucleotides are TGTGCCAGCAGTTACCCCGGGACAGGGAAGGTGGCGCAGTATTTT. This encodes CASSYPGTGKVAQYF.

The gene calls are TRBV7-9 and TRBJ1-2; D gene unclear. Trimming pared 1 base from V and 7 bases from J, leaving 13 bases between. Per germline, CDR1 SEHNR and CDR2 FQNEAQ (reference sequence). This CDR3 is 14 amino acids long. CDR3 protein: CASSLDWEGGGYTF. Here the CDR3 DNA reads TGTGCCAGCAGCTTAGACTGGGAGGGCGGTGGCTACACCTTC. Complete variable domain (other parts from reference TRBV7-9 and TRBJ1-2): DTGVSQNPRHKITKRGQNVTFRCDPISEHNRLYWYRQTLGQGPEFLTYFQNEAQLEKSRLLSDRFSAERPKGSFSTLEIQRTEQGDSAMYLCASSLDWEGGGYTFGSGTRLTVV.

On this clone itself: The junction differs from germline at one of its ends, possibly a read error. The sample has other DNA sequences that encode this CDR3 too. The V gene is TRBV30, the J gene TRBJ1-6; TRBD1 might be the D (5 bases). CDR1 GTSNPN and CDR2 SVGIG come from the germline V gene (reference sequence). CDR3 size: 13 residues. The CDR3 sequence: CAWTPTSGPPLHF. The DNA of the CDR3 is TGTGCCTGGACCCCAACGTCAGGGCCACCCCTCCACTTC.

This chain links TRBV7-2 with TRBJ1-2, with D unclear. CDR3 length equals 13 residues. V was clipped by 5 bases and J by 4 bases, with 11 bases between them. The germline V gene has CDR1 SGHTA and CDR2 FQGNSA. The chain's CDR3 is CASSPAGGYGYTF. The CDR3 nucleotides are TGTGCCAGCAGCCCAGCAGGAGGCTATGGCTACACCTTC.

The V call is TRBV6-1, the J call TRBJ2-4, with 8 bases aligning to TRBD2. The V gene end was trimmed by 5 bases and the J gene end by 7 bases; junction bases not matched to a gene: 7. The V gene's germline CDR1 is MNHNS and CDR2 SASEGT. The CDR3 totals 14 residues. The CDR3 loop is CASSHSGIGNIQYF. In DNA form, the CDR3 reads TGTGCCAGCAGTCATAGCGGGATCGGGAACATTCAGTACTTC.

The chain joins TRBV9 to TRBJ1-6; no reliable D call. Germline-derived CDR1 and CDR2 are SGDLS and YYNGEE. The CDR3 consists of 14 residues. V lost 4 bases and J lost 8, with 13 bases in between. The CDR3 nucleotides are TGTGCCAGCAGCCAGGAGGTTAGGGATTCACCCCTCCACTTT. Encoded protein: CASSQEVRDSPLHF.

CDR3 protein: CASSYTTGGNQPQHF. The CDR3 DNA reads as TGTGCCAGCAGTTACACGACAGGGGGGAATCAGCCCCAGCATTTT. The chain employs TRBV28 and TRBJ1-5, with TRBD1 matching over 9 bases. The CDR3 consists of 15 residues. CDR1 and CDR2 from the germline V gene are MDHEN and SYDVKM. J gave up 4 bases and V 4 bases, and 5 bases lay outside the gene matches. The entire variable domain, with the rest obtained from reference TRBV28 and TRBJ1-5, is as follows: DVKVTQSSRYLVKRTGEKVFLECVQDMDHENMFWYRQDPGLGLRLIYFSYDVKMKEKGDIPEGYSVSREKKERFSLILESASTNQTSMYLCASSYTTGGNQPQHFGDGTRLSIL.